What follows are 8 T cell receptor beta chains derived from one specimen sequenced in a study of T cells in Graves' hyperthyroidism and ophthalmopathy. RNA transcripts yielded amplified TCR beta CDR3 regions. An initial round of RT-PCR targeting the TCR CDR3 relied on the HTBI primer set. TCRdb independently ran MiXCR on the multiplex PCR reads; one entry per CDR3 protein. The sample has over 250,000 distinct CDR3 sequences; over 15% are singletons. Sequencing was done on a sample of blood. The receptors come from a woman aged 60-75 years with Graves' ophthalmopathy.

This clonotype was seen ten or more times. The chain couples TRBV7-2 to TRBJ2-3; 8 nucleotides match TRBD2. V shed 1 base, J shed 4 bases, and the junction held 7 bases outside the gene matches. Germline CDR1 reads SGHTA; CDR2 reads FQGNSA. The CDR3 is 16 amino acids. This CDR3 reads CASSLGLVAGSDTQYF. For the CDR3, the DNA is TGTGCCAGCAGCTTAGGATTGGTAGCGGGATCAGATACGCAGTATTTT.

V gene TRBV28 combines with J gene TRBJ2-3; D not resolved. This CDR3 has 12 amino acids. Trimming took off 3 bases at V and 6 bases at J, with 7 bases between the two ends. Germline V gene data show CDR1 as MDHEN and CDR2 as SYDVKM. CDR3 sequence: CASSFYGDTQYF. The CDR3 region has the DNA TGTGCCAGCAGTTTTTATGGGGATACGCAGTATTTT.

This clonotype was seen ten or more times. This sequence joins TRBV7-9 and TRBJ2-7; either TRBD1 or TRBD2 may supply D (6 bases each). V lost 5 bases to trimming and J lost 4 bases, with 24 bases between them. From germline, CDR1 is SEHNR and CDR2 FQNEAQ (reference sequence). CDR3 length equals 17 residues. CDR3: CASSPRDMWGASYEQYF. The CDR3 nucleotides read TGTGCCAGCAGCCCCCGTGACATGTGGGGGGCCTCTTACGAGCAGTACTTC.

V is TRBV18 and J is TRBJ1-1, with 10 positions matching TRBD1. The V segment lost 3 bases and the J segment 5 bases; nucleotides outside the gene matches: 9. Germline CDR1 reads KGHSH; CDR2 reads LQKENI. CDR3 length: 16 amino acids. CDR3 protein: CASSPPRTGGVTEAFF. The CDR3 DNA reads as TGTGCCAGCTCACCTCCGAGGACAGGGGGTGTAACTGAAGCTTTCTTT.

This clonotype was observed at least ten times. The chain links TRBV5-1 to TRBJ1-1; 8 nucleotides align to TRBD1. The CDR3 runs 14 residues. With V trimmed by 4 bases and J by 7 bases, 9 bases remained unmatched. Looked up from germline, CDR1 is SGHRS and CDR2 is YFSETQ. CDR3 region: CASSLTTGGSEAFF. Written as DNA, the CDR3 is TGCGCCAGCAGCCTGACAACAGGGGGGAGTGAAGCTTTCTTT.

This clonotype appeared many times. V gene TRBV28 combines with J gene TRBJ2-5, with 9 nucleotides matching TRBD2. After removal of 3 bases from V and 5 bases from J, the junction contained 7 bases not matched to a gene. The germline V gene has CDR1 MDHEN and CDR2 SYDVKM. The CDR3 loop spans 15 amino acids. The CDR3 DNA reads TGTGCCAGCAGTTTGCTTAGCGGGAGAACGGAGACCCAGTACTTC. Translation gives CASSLLSGRTETQYF.

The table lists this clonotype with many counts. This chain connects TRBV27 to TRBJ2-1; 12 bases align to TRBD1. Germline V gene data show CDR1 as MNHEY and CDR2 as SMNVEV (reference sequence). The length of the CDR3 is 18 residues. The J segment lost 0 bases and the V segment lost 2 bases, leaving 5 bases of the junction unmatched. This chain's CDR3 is CASSLGTGGLTSYNEQFF. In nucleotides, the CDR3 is TGTGCCAGCAGTTTAGGGACAGGGGGCCTTACCTCCTACAATGAGCAGTTCTTC.

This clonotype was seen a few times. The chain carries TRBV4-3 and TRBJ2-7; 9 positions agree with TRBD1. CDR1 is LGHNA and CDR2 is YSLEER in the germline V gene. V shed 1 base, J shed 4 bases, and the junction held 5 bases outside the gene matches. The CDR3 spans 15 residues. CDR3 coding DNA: TGCGCCAGCAGCCAAGGTGTTGGGACAGGGTACGAGCAGTACTTC. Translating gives CASSQGVGTGYEQYF.